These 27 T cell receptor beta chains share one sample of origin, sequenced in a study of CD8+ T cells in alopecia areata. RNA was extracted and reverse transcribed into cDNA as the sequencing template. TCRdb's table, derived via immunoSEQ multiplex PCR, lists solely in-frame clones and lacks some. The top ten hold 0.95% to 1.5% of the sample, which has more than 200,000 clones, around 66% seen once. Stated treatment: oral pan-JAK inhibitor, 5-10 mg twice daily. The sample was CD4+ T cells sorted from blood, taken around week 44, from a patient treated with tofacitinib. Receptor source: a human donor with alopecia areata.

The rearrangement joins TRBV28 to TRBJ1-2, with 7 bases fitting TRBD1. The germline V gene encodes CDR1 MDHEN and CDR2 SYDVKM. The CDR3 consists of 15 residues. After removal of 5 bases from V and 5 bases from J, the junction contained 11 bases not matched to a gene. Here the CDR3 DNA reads TGTGCCAGCAGTCCGCCGGGACAGACTCCTTATGGCTACACCTTC. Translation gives CASSPPGQTPYGYTF.

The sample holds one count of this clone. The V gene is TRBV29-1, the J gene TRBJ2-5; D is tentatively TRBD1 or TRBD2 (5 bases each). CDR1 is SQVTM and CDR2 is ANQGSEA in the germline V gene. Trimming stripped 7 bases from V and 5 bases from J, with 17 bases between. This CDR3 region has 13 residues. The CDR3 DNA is TGCAGCGGCACCGGGACGACGGGGGAGACCCAGTACTTC. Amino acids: CSGTGTTGETQYF.

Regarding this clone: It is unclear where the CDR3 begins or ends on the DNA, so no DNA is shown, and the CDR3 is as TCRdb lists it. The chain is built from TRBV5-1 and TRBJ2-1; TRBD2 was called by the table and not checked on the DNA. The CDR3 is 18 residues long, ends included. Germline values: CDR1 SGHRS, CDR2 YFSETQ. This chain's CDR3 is CASSIYLCSVRLDNEQFF.

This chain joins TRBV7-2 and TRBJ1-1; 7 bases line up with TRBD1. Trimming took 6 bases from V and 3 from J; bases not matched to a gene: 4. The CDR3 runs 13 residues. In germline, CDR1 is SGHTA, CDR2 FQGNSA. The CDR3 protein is CASSADRDTEAFF. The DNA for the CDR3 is TGTGCCAGCAGTGCTGACAGGGACACTGAAGCTTTCTTT.

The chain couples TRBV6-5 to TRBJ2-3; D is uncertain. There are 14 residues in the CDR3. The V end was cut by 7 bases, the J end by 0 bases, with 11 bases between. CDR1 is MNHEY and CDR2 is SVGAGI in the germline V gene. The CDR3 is CASKRLTSTDTQYF. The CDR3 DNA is TGTGCCAGCAAGCGTTTGACTAGCACAGATACGCAGTATTTT.

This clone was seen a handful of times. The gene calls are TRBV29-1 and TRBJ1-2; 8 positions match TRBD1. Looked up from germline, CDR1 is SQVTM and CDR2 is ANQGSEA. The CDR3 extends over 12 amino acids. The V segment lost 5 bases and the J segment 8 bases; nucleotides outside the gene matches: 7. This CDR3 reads CSVLTGEGGYTF. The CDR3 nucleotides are TGCAGCGTTCTGACAGGGGAGGGCGGCTACACCTTC.

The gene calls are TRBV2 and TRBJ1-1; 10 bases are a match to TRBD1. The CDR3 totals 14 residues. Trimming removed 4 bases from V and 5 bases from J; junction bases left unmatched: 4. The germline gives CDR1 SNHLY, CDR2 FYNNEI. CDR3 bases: TGTGCCAGCAGTGGGGGACAGGGGTTTACTGAAGCTTTCTTT. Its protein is CASSGGQGFTEAFF.

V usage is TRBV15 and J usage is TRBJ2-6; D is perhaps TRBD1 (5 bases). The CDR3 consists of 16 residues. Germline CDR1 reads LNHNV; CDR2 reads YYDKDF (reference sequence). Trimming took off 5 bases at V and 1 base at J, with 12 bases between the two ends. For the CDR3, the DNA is TGTGCCACCAGCGGGCGTCAGGGATCTGGGGCCAACGTCCTGACTTTC. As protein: CATSGRQGSGANVLTF.

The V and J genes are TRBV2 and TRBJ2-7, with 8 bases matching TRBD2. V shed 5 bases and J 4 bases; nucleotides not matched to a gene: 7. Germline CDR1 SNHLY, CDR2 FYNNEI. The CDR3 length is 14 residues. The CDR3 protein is CASSLGGGSYEQYF. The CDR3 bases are TGTGCCAGCAGTCTTGGCGGGGGGTCTTACGAGCAGTACTTC.

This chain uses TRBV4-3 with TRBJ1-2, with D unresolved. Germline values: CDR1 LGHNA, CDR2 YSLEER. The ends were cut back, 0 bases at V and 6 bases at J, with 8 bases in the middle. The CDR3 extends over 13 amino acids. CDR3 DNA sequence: TGCGCCAGCAGCCAAGATCCTCAAAATGGCTACACCTTC. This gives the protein CASSQDPQNGYTF.

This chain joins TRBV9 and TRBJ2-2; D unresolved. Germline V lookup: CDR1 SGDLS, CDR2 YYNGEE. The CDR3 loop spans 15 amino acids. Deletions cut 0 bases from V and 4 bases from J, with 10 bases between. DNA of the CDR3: TGTGCCAGCAGCGTAGGGGCGGTTGTCACCGGGGAGCTGTTTTTT. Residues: CASSVGAVVTGELFF.

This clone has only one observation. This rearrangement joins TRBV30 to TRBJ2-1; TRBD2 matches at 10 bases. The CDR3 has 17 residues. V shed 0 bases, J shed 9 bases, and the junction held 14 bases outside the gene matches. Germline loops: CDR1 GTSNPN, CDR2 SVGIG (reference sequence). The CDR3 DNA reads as TGTGCCTGGAGTGTATCTGCTAGCGGGGGCGTCGCTACTGAGCAGTTCTTC. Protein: CAWSVSASGGVATEQFF.

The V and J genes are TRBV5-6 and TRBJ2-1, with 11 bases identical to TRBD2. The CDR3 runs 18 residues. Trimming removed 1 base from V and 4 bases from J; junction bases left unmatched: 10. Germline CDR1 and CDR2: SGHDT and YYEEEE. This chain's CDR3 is CASSLISLLAGGYNEQFF. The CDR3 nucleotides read TGTGCCAGCAGCTTGATATCTCTGCTAGCGGGGGGATACAATGAGCAGTTCTTC.

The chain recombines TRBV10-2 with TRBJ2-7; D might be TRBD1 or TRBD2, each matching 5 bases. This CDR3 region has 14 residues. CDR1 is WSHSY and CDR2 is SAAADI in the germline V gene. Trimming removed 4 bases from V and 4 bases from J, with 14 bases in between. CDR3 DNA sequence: TGCGCCAGCAGTGTGGGACGAGGGCCTTACGAGCAGTACTTC. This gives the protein CASSVGRGPYEQYF.

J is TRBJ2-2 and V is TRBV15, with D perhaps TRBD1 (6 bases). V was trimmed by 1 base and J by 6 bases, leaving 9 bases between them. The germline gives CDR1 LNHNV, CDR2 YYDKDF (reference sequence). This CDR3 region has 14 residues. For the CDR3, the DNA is TGTGCCACCAGCAGAGGACAGGTTCCCGGGGAGCTGTTTTTT. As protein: CATSRGQVPGELFF.

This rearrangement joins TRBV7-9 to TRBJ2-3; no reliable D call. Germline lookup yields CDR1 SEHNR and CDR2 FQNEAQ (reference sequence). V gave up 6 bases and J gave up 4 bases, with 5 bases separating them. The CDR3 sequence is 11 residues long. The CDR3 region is CASSTADTQYF. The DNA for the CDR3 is TGTGCCAGCAGTACGGCAGATACGCAGTATTTT. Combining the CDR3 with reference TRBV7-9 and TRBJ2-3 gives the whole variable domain DTGVSQNPRHKITKRGQNVTFRCDPISEHNRLYWYRQTLGQGPEFLTYFQNEAQLEKSRLLSDRFSAERPKGSFSTLEIQRTEQGDSAMYLCASSTADTQYFGPGTRLTVL.

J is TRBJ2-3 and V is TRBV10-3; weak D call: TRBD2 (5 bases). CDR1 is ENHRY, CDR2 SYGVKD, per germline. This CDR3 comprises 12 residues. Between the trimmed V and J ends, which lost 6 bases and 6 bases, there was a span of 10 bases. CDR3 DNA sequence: TGTGCCATCAGGGGAGATCAGGATACGCAGTATTTT. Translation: CAIRGDQDTQYF.

The CDR3 DNA sequence: TGTGCCAGCAGCCTGGGGAGGGGCGATGGCTACACCTTC. Translation gives CASSLGRGDGYTF. V gene TRBV2 combines with J gene TRBJ1-2, with a possible D match to TRBD1 (5 bases). Deletions cut 6 bases from V and 6 bases from J, with 14 bases between. The CDR3 has 13 amino acids. Germline V gene data show CDR1 as SNHLY and CDR2 as FYNNEI.

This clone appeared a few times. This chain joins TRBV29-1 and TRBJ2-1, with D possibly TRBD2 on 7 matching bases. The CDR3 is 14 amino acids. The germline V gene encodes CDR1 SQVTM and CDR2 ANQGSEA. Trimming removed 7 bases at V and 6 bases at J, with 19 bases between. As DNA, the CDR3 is TGCAGCGCCCGCTCTGGGGGGGCTTCCAATGAGCAGTTCTTC. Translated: CSARSGGASNEQFF.

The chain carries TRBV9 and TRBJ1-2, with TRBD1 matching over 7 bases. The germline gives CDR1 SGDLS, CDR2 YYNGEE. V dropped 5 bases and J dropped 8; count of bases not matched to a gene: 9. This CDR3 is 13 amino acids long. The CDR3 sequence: CASREPGTVGYTF. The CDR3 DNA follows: TGTGCCAGCAGGGAACCCGGGACAGTCGGCTACACCTTC. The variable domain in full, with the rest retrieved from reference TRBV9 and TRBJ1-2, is DSGVTQTPKHLITATGQRVTLRCSPRSGDLSVYWYQQSLDQGLQFLIQYYNGEERAKGNILERFSAQQFPDLHSELNLSSLELGDSALYFCASREPGTVGYTFGSGTRLTVV.

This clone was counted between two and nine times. Here the CDR3 DNA reads TGTGCCAGTAGTATACTTCTCCGGGGAGATGGGGGCAATGAGCAGTTCTTC. Its translation is CASSILLRGDGGNEQFF. The rearrangement joins TRBV19 to TRBJ2-1; D might be TRBD1 or TRBD2, each matching 5 bases. The CDR3 extends over 17 amino acids. In germline, CDR1 is LNHDA, CDR2 SQIVND (reference sequence). Trimming pared 2 bases from V and 6 bases from J, leaving 20 bases between.

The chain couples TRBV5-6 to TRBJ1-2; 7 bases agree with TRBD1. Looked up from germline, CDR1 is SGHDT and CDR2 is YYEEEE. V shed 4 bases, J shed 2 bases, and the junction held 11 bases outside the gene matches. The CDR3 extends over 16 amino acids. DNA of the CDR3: TGTGCCAGCAGCCTGCTCGCGGGACAGAACAACTATGGCTACACCTTC. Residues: CASSLLAGQNNYGYTF.

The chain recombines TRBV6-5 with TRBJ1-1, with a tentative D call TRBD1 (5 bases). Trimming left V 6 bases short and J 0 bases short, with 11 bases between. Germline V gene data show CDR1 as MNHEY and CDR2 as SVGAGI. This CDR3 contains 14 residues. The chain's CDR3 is CASSLDRVNTEAFF. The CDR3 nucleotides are TGTGCCAGCAGCTTAGACAGAGTGAACACTGAAGCTTTCTTT.

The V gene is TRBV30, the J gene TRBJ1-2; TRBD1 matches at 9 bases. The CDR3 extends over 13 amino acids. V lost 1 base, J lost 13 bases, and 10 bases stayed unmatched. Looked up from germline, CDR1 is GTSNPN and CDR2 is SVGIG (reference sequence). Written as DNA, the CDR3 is TGTGCCTGGAGTGCCAGTCCCGGGACAGGGCCCACCTTC. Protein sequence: CAWSASPGTGPTF.

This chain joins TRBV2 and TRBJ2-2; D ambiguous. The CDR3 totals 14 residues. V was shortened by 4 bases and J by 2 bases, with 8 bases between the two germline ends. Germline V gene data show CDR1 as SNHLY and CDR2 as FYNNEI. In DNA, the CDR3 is TGTGCCAGCAGTGGTGTTTTAAACACCGGGGAGCTGTTTTTT. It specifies CASSGVLNTGELFF. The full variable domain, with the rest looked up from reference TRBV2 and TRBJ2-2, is EPEVTQTPSHQVTQMGQEVILRCVPISNHLYFYWYRQILGQKVEFLVSFYNNEISEKSEIFDDQFSVERPDGSNFTLKIRSTKLEDSAMYFCASSGVLNTGELFFGEGSRLTVL.

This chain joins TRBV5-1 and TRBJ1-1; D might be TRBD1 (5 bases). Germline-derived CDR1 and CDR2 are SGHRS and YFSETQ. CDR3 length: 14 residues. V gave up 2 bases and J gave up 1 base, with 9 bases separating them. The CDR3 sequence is CASSFGTPNTEAFF. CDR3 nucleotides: TGCGCCAGCAGCTTCGGGACGCCGAACACTGAAGCTTTCTTT.

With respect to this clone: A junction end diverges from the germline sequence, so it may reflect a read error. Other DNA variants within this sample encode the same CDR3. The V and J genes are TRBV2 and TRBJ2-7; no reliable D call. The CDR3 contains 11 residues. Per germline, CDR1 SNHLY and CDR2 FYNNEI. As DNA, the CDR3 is TGTGCCAGTAGTGCACCCTACGAGCAGTACTTC. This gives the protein CASSAPYEQYF.